Presented here are 8 T cell receptor beta chains from one specimen sequenced in a study of blood T cell repertoires in COVID-19. Clones were read by immunoSEQ multiplex PCR, and TCRdb kept only the in-frame ones, dropping some. Here the sample spans roughly 140,000 clones, roughly nine tenths being singletons. What was sequenced was peripheral blood. These TCRs come from a woman in her sixties or seventies with acute or convalescent COVID-19.

The gene calls are TRBV5-6 and TRBJ2-5, with TRBD1 identical over 7 bases. CDR3 size: 15 residues. J was trimmed by 2 bases and V by 4 bases; bases with no gene match: 8. Germline CDR1 SGHDT, CDR2 YYEEEE. The chain's CDR3 is CASSQGQLLQETQYF. In DNA form, the CDR3 reads TGTGCCAGCAGCCAGGGACAGCTTCTTCAAGAGACCCAGTACTTC.

This clone was observed a single time. This chain joins TRBV6-6 and TRBJ1-2; TRBD1 might be the D (5 bases). The CDR3 is 13 amino acids. V was cut by 1 base and J by 8 bases, with 11 bases left in between. Germline V lookup: CDR1 MNHNY, CDR2 SVGAGI (reference sequence). The CDR3 is CASSYWDREGYTF. In DNA form, the CDR3 reads TGTGCCAGCAGTTACTGGGACCGGGAGGGCTACACCTTC.

The table lists this clone with a count of one. The V call is TRBV18, the J call TRBJ1-1, with D unresolved. The CDR3 is 14 amino acids. With 5 bases removed from V and 0 bases from J, the gap between germline ends came to 10 bases. In germline, CDR1 is KGHSH, CDR2 LQKENI. The CDR3 DNA sequence: TGTGCCAGCTCATTGATAGAGTTGAACACTGAAGCTTTCTTT. Its translation: CASSLIELNTEAFF. The full variable domain, rest sourced from reference TRBV18 and TRBJ1-1, is NAGVMQNPRHLVRRRGQEARLRCSPMKGHSHVYWYRQLPEEGLKFMVYLQKENIIDESGMPKERFSAEFPKEGPSILRIQQVVRGDSAAYFCASSLIELNTEAFFGQGTRLTVV.

The J gene is TRBJ1-5, the V gene TRBV30; no clear D. The ends were cut back, 4 bases at V and 4 bases at J, with 8 bases in the middle. The CDR3 runs to 12 residues. Germline CDR1 is GTSNPN and CDR2 is SVGIG (reference sequence). CDR3 loop: CAWNFGNQPQHF. The CDR3 DNA reads as TGTGCCTGGAATTTCGGGAATCAGCCCCAGCATTTT.

The chain uses TRBV4-2 and TRBJ2-7; no clear D. The CDR3 is made up of 12 amino acids. Germline V CDR1 and CDR2: LGHNA, YNFKEQ. V was clipped by 1 base and J by 4 bases, with 5 bases between them. The CDR3 reads CASSQGSYEQYF. The CDR3 DNA reads as TGTGCCAGCAGCCAAGGCAGTTACGAGCAGTACTTC.

The chain employs TRBV15 and TRBJ2-1; 10 bases match TRBD1. CDR1 and CDR2 (germline): LNHNV, YYDKDF (reference sequence). The CDR3 is 17 residues long. The V segment lost 1 base and the J segment 2 bases; nucleotides outside the gene matches: 5. DNA of the CDR3: TGTGCCACCAGCAGAGGCTGGACAGGGGGACCCTACAATGAGCAGTTCTTC. This gives the protein CATSRGWTGGPYNEQFF. The complete variable domain, with remaining parts taken from reference TRBV15 and TRBJ2-1, reads DAMVIQNPRYQVTQFGKPVTLSCSQTLNHNVMYWYQQKSSQAPKLLFHYYDKDFNNEADTPDNFQSRRPNTSFCFLDIRSPGLGDTAMYLCATSRGWTGGPYNEQFFGPGTRLTVL.

This chain joins TRBV27 and TRBJ1-4, with TRBD1 as a possible D gene (5 bases). The CDR3 contains 15 residues. Germline loops: CDR1 MNHEY, CDR2 SMNVEV (reference sequence). V was cut by 4 bases and J by 3 bases, with 12 bases left in between. The CDR3 is CASSSTNRPNEKLFF. The CDR3 DNA sequence: TGTGCCAGCAGTTCCACAAACAGGCCTAATGAAAAACTGTTTTTT.

The chain couples TRBV7-8 to TRBJ2-5; 8 nucleotides match TRBD2. CDR1 and CDR2 from the germline V gene are SGHVS and FQNEAQ. Trimming removed 2 bases from V and 4 bases from J; junction bases left unmatched: 9. The CDR3 runs 16 residues. The CDR3, as DNA: TGTGCCAGCAGCTTAAAATTGGCGGGGGGTATAGAGACCCAGTACTTC. Translation gives CASSLKLAGGIETQYF. Full variable domain (rest looked up from reference TRBV7-8 and TRBJ2-5): GAGVSQSPRYKVAKRGQDVALRCDPISGHVSLFWYQQALGQGPEFLTYFQNEAQLDKSGLPSDRFFAERPEGSVSTLKIQRTQQEDSAVYLCASSLKLAGGIETQYFGPGTRLLVL.